This T cell receptor (beta chain) was captured by sequencing in a study of cytomegalovirus exposure and HLA in healthy donors. Losses at the gene ends were 4 bases for V and 8 bases for J; bases not matched to a gene: 11. The CDR3 runs 16 residues. Per germline, CDR1 SGHTA and CDR2 FQGNSA. Primers included in the PCR were 60 Vbeta and 13 Jbeta primers. Profiled with immunoSEQ multiplex PCR; TCRdb holds only in-frame clones, not every one. The table records about 170,000 clones, approximately 86% of them present only once. The sample taken for sequencing was PBMCs. This chain uses TRBV7-2 with TRBJ1-2, with 12 bases lining up with TRBD1. This clonotype was obtained from a male donor in good health and CMV-seronegative. CDR3 sequence (DNA): TGTGCCAGCAGCTCCCGCCCGGGACAGGGGGCTGGGGGCTACACCTTC. The encoded protein is CASSSRPGQGAGGYTF.